Below, 26 T cell receptor beta chains from the same sample are listed, as sequenced in a study of breast tumors, draining lymph nodes, adjacent tissues. Axillary draining lymph nodes of breast cancer patients supplied the node samples. Via MiXCR, TCRdb re-called the multiplex PCR reads, giving one row per CDR3 protein. This table has 200,000 to 300,000 distinct CDR3 sequences, roughly 30% appearing once. The specimen sequenced was axillary lymph node tissue. The receptors derive from a female donor with breast cancer. Some clones in this sample may be carry-over from other donors' samples.

About this clonotype: The junction and the germline gene differ at one end; a read error may be behind it. The rearrangement joins TRBV5-1 to TRBJ2-3; 7 positions match TRBD1. There are 13 residues in the CDR3. CDR1 SGHRS and CDR2 YFSETQ come from the germline V gene. CDR3 loop: CAGSLSGTDTQYF. As DNA, the CDR3 is TGCGCCGGTTCGTTGTCGGGGACAGATACGCAGTATTTC.

This clonotype has at least ten counts. This chain joins TRBV2 and TRBJ2-6; 9 bases line up with TRBD1. The ends lost 3 bases at V and 0 bases at J; junction bases unmatched: 0. Germline CDR1 is SNHLY and CDR2 is FYNNEI. The CDR3 loop spans 16 amino acids. CDR3 loop: CASSETGGSGANVLTF. DNA for the CDR3: TGTGCCAGCAGTGAGACAGGGGGCTCTGGGGCCAACGTCCTGACTTTC. Based on the CDR3 plus reference TRBV2 and TRBJ2-6, the full variable domain is EPEVTQTPSHQVTQMGQEVILRCVPISNHLYFYWYRQILGQKVEFLVSFYNNEISEKSEIFDDQFSVERPDGSNFTLKIRSTKLEDSAMYFCASSETGGSGANVLTFGAGSRLTVL.

Points on this clonotype: One base away lies a much larger clone, so this may be a sequencing read error. The rearrangement uses TRBV6-6 and TRBJ1-4; a weak D match, TRBD1 (5 bases). V lost 5 bases and J 7 bases, leaving 20 bases between the germline ends. CDR3 size: 16 residues. Per the germline V gene, CDR1 is MNHNY and CDR2 is SVGAGI (reference sequence). The chain's CDR3 is CASSHAVQGGLEKLFF. In nucleotides, the CDR3 is TGTGCCAGCAGTCACGCGGTCCAGGGAGGCCTTGAAAAACTGTTTTTT.

The table lists this clonotype with many counts. The DNA of the CDR3 is TGCAGTGCTAGAGGGACGACCGACTCCTACAATGAGCAGTTCTTC. It translates to CSARGTTDSYNEQFF. The chain recombines TRBV20-1 with TRBJ2-1; D gene unclear. This CDR3 has 15 amino acids. V was cut by 1 base and J by 0 bases, with 10 bases left in between. Germline CDR1 DFQATT, CDR2 SNEGSKA (reference sequence).

Turning to this clonotype: Just one base apart from a much larger clone, this may be a read error. The chain recombines TRBV20-1 with TRBJ2-5, with 7 bases fitting TRBD1. From germline, CDR1 is DFQATT and CDR2 SNEGSKA (reference sequence). This CDR3 comprises 12 residues. The CDR3 nucleotides are TGCAGTGCTAGACGGCAGGGGGAGACCCAGCACTTC. This translates into CSARRQGETQHF.

This clonotype is classed as medium-sized. The chain recombines TRBV20-1 with TRBJ1-6; TRBD1 might be the D (6 bases). The CDR3 sequence is 13 residues long. In germline, CDR1 is DFQATT, CDR2 SNEGSKA (reference sequence). Trimming pared 3 bases from V and 7 bases from J, leaving 10 bases between. This CDR3 is CSARRTVNSPLHF. The CDR3 DNA sequence: TGCAGTGCTAGGAGGACAGTGAATTCACCCCTCCACTTT.

The chain joins TRBV12-3 or TRBV12-4 to TRBJ1-2; D remains unclear. This CDR3 spans 13 amino acids. The CDR3 region has the DNA TGTGCTAGTGGTTTTAAGCCTAACTATGGCTACACCTTC. Its protein product is CASGFKPNYGYTF.

The chain uses TRBV10-2 and TRBJ2-6, with D possibly TRBD2 on 5 matching bases. V was pared by 0 bases and J by 5 bases, with 20 bases between. CDR1 and CDR2 (germline): WSHSY, SAAADI. CDR3 length equals 19 residues. CDR3 loop: CASSESGGHSVDRANVLTF. DNA of the CDR3: TGCGCCAGCAGTGAGTCAGGCGGGCACAGCGTCGATAGGGCCAACGTCCTGACTTTC.

On this clonotype: The junction shows a germline mismatch at one end, possibly a read error. V is TRBV7-9 and J is TRBJ2-1, with 10 bases fitting TRBD2. Germline V gene data show CDR1 as SEHNR and CDR2 as FQNEAQ (reference sequence). CDR3 length equals 15 residues. The CDR3, as DNA: TGTGCAAGCAGCGATAGCGGGAGGAGATCCAATGAGCAGCTCTTC. Residues: CASSDSGRRSNEQLF.

This sequence joins TRBV28 and TRBJ2-3; D gene uncertain. This CDR3 contains 15 residues. Germline assignment: CDR1 MDHEN and CDR2 SYDVKM. V lost 3 bases to trimming and J lost 1 base, with 11 bases between them. In nucleotides, the CDR3 is TGTGCCAGCAGTTTCATACAGATACGCACAGATACGCAGTATTTT. Encoded protein: CASSFIQIRTDTQYF.

This clonotype was recorded many times. For the CDR3, the DNA is TGTGCCAGCCGCCTCGACGACAGCAACACAGATACGCAGTATTTT. Translated: CASRLDDSNTDTQYF. The chain couples TRBV2 to TRBJ2-3, with D perhaps TRBD1 (5 bases). V was trimmed by 8 bases and J by 2 bases, leaving 17 bases between them. CDR3 length: 15 amino acids. CDR1 and CDR2 from the germline V gene are SNHLY and FYNNEI.

Ten or more counts support this clonotype. V and J are TRBV4-2 and TRBJ2-5, with TRBD1 matching over 9 bases. The V and J ends lost 4 bases and 5 bases, in that order; junction bases with no gene match: 8. Germline V gene data show CDR1 as LGHNA and CDR2 as YNFKEQ. This CDR3 contains 15 residues. CDR3: CASSRNRGLRETQYF. For the CDR3, the DNA is TGTGCCAGCAGCCGCAACAGGGGGCTGAGGGAGACCCAGTACTTC.

For this clonotype: Here the CDR3 omits its conserved ending phenylalanine or tryptophan, so a read error is the likely source. Because the CDR3's place on the DNA is in doubt, the DNA is left out and the CDR3 is given as listed by TCRdb. The chain combines TRBV2 with TRBJ2-6; no check of the table's D call, TRBD2, against the DNA was made. CDR1 SNHLY and CDR2 FYNNEI come from the germline V gene. Inclusive of both ends, the CDR3 amounts to 10 amino acids. The CDR3 loop is CASSSSGRNT.

This clonotype has a count of ten or more. The V gene is TRBV11-1, the J gene TRBJ2-5, with 9 bases lining up with TRBD1. Germline CDR1 is SGHAT and CDR2 is FQDESV (reference sequence). V trimming: 5 bases; J trimming: 2 bases; junction bases outside the gene matches: 9. CDR3 size: 16 residues. The CDR3 bases are TGTGCCAGCAGCATCCGGACCGGGACAGGGCAAGAGACCCAGTACTTC. Protein product: CASSIRTGTGQETQYF.

This clonotype was recorded many times. The chain joins TRBV19 to TRBJ2-1; tentative D call: TRBD2 (6 bases). CDR1 and CDR2 from the germline V gene are LNHDA and SQIVND (reference sequence). V gave up 2 bases and J gave up 5 bases, with 13 bases separating them. The CDR3 sequence is 15 residues long. The CDR3 is CASSIRLVGNNEQFF. CDR3 coding DNA: TGTGCCAGTAGTATACGACTAGTTGGTAACAATGAGCAGTTCTTC.

This clonotype appeared a few times. This sequence joins TRBV5-1 and TRBJ2-3; TRBD2 agrees at 10 bases. V lost 4 bases, J lost 5 bases, and 4 bases stayed unmatched. Germline V gives CDR1 SGHRS, CDR2 YFSETQ. The CDR3 runs to 14 residues. CDR3 in DNA: TGCGCCAGCAGCCAGAGACTAGCGGGAGATACGCAGTATTTT. As protein: CASSQRLAGDTQYF.

In its sample, this clonotype was seen many times. The rearrangement uses TRBV20-1 and TRBJ2-7; TRBD2 agrees at 7 bases. The CDR3 sequence is 12 residues long. Looked up from germline, CDR1 is DFQATT and CDR2 is SNEGSKA (reference sequence). With 5 bases clipped from V and 3 bases from J, the junction kept 4 bases outside the gene matches. The CDR3 nucleotides read TGCAGTGCTGCCGGGACTAACTACGAGCAGTACTTC. This sequence encodes CSAAGTNYEQYF.

This clonotype was detected many times. This chain connects TRBV6-5 to TRBJ2-7, with TRBD2 identical over 11 bases. This CDR3 spans 15 amino acids. Germline V gene lookup returns CDR1 MNHEY and CDR2 SVGAGI. Trimming cost V 5 bases and J 0 bases; bases outside gene matches: 3. The CDR3 reads CASSHTSGSSYEQYF. The CDR3 region has the DNA TGTGCCAGCAGTCATACTAGCGGGAGCTCCTACGAGCAGTACTTC.

The table lists this clonotype with many counts. V gene TRBV29-1 combines with J gene TRBJ2-7, with 10 bases that match TRBD2. V shed 7 bases, J shed 1 base, and the junction held 4 bases outside the gene matches. CDR1 is SQVTM and CDR2 is ANQGSEA in the germline V gene. The CDR3 loop spans 13 amino acids. CDR3: CSAGTSESYEQYF. In DNA form, the CDR3 reads TGCAGCGCTGGGACTAGCGAATCCTACGAGCAGTACTTC.

This clonotype was found once. A much larger clone differs by one base, so this may be a read error. The chain uses TRBV9 and TRBJ2-1, with 9 bases aligning to TRBD2. Trimming removed 3 bases from V and 6 bases from J; junction bases left unmatched: 16. The CDR3 spans 18 residues. CDR1 is SGDLS, CDR2 YYNGEE, per germline. CDR3 DNA sequence: TGTGCCAGCAGCGACACTTTACTTAGCGGGAGTGGGTCCAATGAGCAGTTCTTC. It yields the protein CASSDTLLSGSGSNEQFF. The variable domain in full, with the rest retrieved from reference TRBV9 and TRBJ2-1, is DSGVTQTPKHLITATGQRVTLRCSPRSGDLSVYWYQQSLDQGLQFLIQYYNGEERAKGNILERFSAQQFPDLHSELNLSSLELGDSALYFCASSDTLLSGSGSNEQFFGPGTRLTVL.

This clonotype was seen at least ten times. This sequence joins TRBV6-5 and TRBJ1-2, with 9 bases aligning to TRBD1. This CDR3 is built from 15 residues. The germline V gene encodes CDR1 MNHEY and CDR2 SVGAGI. With 4 bases clipped from V and 8 bases from J, the junction kept 11 bases outside the gene matches. In nucleotides, the CDR3 is TGTGCCAGCAGTTTTACCTCCGGGACAGGGAAGGGCTACACCTTC. It is translated as CASSFTSGTGKGYTF.

This clonotype has a count of ten or more. Written as DNA, the CDR3 is TGCGCCAGCAGCCAAGATTCGTTCAGGGTTACCGGGGAGCTGTTTTTT. It yields the protein CASSQDSFRVTGELFF. This chain uses TRBV4-1 with TRBJ2-2; TRBD1 is a possible D gene (5 bases). V was trimmed by 0 bases and J by 5 bases, leaving 13 bases between them. The CDR3 is 16 amino acids. Germline V gene sequence: CDR1 MGHRA, CDR2 YSYEKL.

This clonotype has a count of ten or more. The chain employs TRBV9 and TRBJ2-5; D gene uncertain. V lost 0 bases and J 2 bases, leaving 11 bases between the germline ends. This CDR3 has 15 amino acids. CDR1 is SGDLS, CDR2 YYNGEE, per germline. The CDR3 protein is CASSVDTGPQETQYF. The CDR3 DNA reads TGTGCCAGCAGCGTAGACACCGGGCCTCAAGAGACCCAGTACTTC.

This clonotype was observed at least ten times. V gene TRBV7-2 combines with J gene TRBJ1-2, with TRBD1 identical over 10 bases. The germline CDR1 and CDR2 sequences are SGHTA and FQGNSA. CDR3 length equals 15 residues. V lost 5 bases to trimming and J lost 8 bases; unmatched junction nucleotides: 11. The CDR3 bases are TGTGCCAGCAGCCAATTCGGGACAGGGGAAGGAGGCTACACCTTC. This encodes CASSQFGTGEGGYTF.

Points on this clonotype: This may come from a read error, since a much larger clone is one base off. CDR3 protein: CSARDQLAGGSTDTQYF. The CDR3 DNA is TGCAGTGCTAGAGATCAGCTAGCGGGAGGAAGCACAGATACGCAGTATTTT. The chain recombines TRBV20-1 with TRBJ2-3; TRBD2 matches 11 bases. Germline V lookup: CDR1 DFQATT, CDR2 SNEGSKA (reference sequence). The ends lost 0 bases at V and 0 bases at J; junction bases unmatched: 5. The CDR3 contains 17 residues.

This clonotype showed up many times. The chain couples TRBV5-8 to TRBJ2-5, with D unclear. V lost 5 bases to trimming and J lost 2 bases, with 16 bases between them. Per the germline V gene, CDR1 is SGHTS and CDR2 is YDEGEE. The CDR3 is made up of 15 amino acids. CDR3 residues: CASSKTHGQQETQYF. DNA for the CDR3: TGTGCCAGCAGTAAAACCCACGGCCAACAAGAGACCCAGTACTTC. The whole variable domain, filled in from reference TRBV5-8 and TRBJ2-5, reads EAGVTQSPTHLIKTRGQQATLRCSPISGHTSVYWYQQALGLGLQFLLWYDEGEERNRGNFPPRFSGRQFPNYSSELNVNALELEDSALYLCASSKTHGQQETQYFGPGTRLLVL.